The 25 T cell receptor beta chains below were found in one sample sequenced in a study of blood T cell repertoires in COVID-19. Sequencing used immunoSEQ multiplex PCR; TCRdb keeps in-frame clones, though not all of them. Of 180,000 or so clones in the sample, roughly 82% were seen once. Sequenced material: PBMCs or T cells enriched from blood (not recorded which). These receptor sequences come from a man aged 45-65 years who had recovered from COVID-19.

V usage is TRBV11-1 and J usage is TRBJ2-7, with D unclear. Trimming left V 2 bases short and J 3 bases short, with 5 bases between. Per germline, CDR1 SGHAT and CDR2 FQDESV (reference sequence). This CDR3 is 12 amino acids long. CDR3 nucleotide sequence: TGTGCCAGCAGCTTAACAGACTACGAGCAGTACTTC. Protein: CASSLTDYEQYF.

This clone was detected only a few times. The chain couples TRBV7-3 to TRBJ2-3; D call uncertain. V dropped 1 base and J dropped 6 bases, with 8 bases sitting between them. CDR3 length: 13 amino acids. Germline V CDR1 and CDR2: SGHTA, FQGTGA. The CDR3 region is CASSLNLGDTQYF. CDR3 coding DNA: TGTGCCAGCAGCTTAAACCTTGGCGATACGCAGTATTTT.

V usage is TRBV5-8 and J usage is TRBJ2-3; 7 bases are shared with TRBD1. Trimming at V came to 0 bases and at J to 6 bases, leaving 7 bases not matched to a gene. The CDR3 is made up of 15 amino acids. Germline V lookup: CDR1 SGHTS, CDR2 YDEGEE. The CDR3 loop is CASSLEVGGADTQYF. The CDR3 bases are TGTGCCAGCAGCTTGGAAGTAGGGGGCGCCGATACGCAGTATTTT.

V and J are TRBV7-8 and TRBJ1-6, with 7 positions matching TRBD1. CDR1 is SGHVS, CDR2 FQNEAQ, per germline. This CDR3 spans 14 amino acids. J was trimmed by 6 bases and V by 5 bases; bases with no gene match: 4. CDR3 coding DNA: TGTGCCAGCAGCGTGACAGGGTCTAATTCACCCCTCCACTTT. It yields the protein CASSVTGSNSPLHF.

This chain uses TRBV27 with TRBJ2-1, with TRBD2 as a possible D gene (6 bases). The germline V and J ends were trimmed by 3 bases and 8 bases, with 17 bases remaining between them. This CDR3 is built from 15 residues. Germline V gives CDR1 MNHEY, CDR2 SMNVEV (reference sequence). For the CDR3, the DNA is TGTGCCAGCAGTTTCTGGGCGGGGTTGGTCGATGAGCAGTTCTTC. Translation gives CASSFWAGLVDEQFF.

The chain carries TRBV14 and TRBJ1-4; perhaps TRBD1 as D (6 bases). This CDR3 has 15 amino acids. Trimming shortened V by 4 bases and J by 7 bases, and 16 bases separated the two germline ends. Per germline, CDR1 SGHDN and CDR2 FVKESK. The CDR3 coding sequence is TGTGCCAGCAGCCTCCGACTTCGAGGGGGTGAAAAACTGTTTTTT. The encoded protein is CASSLRLRGGEKLFF.

This clone came up a few times. The rearrangement links TRBV7-6 to TRBJ2-7; the D gene is possibly TRBD2 (6 bases). The V end lost 0 bases, the J end lost 2 bases, and 11 bases lay between the germline ends. Germline CDR1 and CDR2: SGHVS and FNYEAQ. The CDR3 contains 15 residues. In nucleotides, the CDR3 is TGTGCCAGCAGCTTAGCTAGCGGAGGCCCCTACGAGCAGTACTTC. This sequence encodes CASSLASGGPYEQYF.

The chain is built from TRBV5-1 and TRBJ2-5; 10 bases are shared with TRBD1. The CDR3 length is 16 residues. J was trimmed by 2 bases and V by 3 bases; bases with no gene match: 7. Germline loops: CDR1 SGHRS, CDR2 YFSETQ. CDR3: CASSSTGGQVQETQYF. The CDR3 DNA reads TGCGCCAGCAGCTCGACAGGGGGCCAAGTGCAAGAGACCCAGTACTTC.

The chain couples TRBV11-2 to TRBJ1-1; the D is unclear. The CDR3 sequence is 15 residues long. The germline gives CDR1 SGHAT, CDR2 FQNNGV. V was clipped by 1 base and J by 2 bases, with 11 bases between them. Here the CDR3 reads CASSLAQISNTEAFF. CDR3 nucleotides: TGTGCCAGCAGCTTAGCACAGATTAGTAACACTGAAGCTTTCTTT.

The chain has TRBV24-1 and TRBJ2-5, with 10 bases that match TRBD2. CDR3 length: 17 residues. Germline CDR1 KGHDR, CDR2 SFDVKD. V lost 3 bases, J lost 5 bases, and 11 bases stayed unmatched. For the CDR3, the DNA is TGTGCCACCAGTGATAGCGTCCTAGCGGGAGTAGATGAGACCCAGTACTTC. It yields the protein CATSDSVLAGVDETQYF.

The gene calls are TRBV6-5 and TRBJ2-3; 9 bases align to TRBD2. Unmatched junction bases numbered 6, after V lost 6 bases and J lost 2 bases. This CDR3 contains 15 residues. CDR1 and CDR2 from the germline V gene are MNHEY and SVGAGI. CDR3 loop: CASRALAGPTDTQYF. The CDR3, as DNA: TGTGCCAGCAGGGCACTAGCGGGCCCCACAGATACGCAGTATTTT.

The chain uses TRBV5-1 and TRBJ2-5; 7 bases fit TRBD1. V dropped 6 bases and J dropped 5; count of bases not matched to a gene: 16. The germline gives CDR1 SGHRS, CDR2 YFSETQ. This CDR3 is built from 16 residues. CDR3 nucleotides: TGCGCCAGCACCCCGACAGGGACGATGAGCTATGAGACCCAGTACTTC. Protein product: CASTPTGTMSYETQYF.

This clone was found once. V gene TRBV19 combines with J gene TRBJ1-4; D unclear. V lost 4 bases and J 2 bases, leaving 11 bases between the germline ends. Germline V gene sequence: CDR1 LNHDA, CDR2 SQIVND (reference sequence). This CDR3 has 15 amino acids. The CDR3 DNA sequence: TGTGCCAGTAGTACCGGGGTTGCCACTAATGAAAAACTGTTTTTT. It is translated as CASSTGVATNEKLFF.

This chain links TRBV15 with TRBJ1-4, with D uncertain. The CDR3 has 15 residues. Per the germline V gene, CDR1 is LNHNV and CDR2 is YYDKDF (reference sequence). Trimming left V 1 base short and J 7 bases short, with 13 bases between. DNA of the CDR3: TGTGCCACCAGCAGAGTGACTGCCGCCGTTGAAAAACTGTTTTTT. Its protein is CATSRVTAAVEKLFF.

This rearrangement joins TRBV12-3 or TRBV12-4 to TRBJ2-1; D remains unclear. This CDR3 comprises 12 residues. V lost 1 base and J 6 bases, leaving 4 bases between the germline ends. The CDR3 DNA follows: TGTGCCAGCAGTTTAGTATTCAATGAGCAGTTCTTC. Amino acids: CASSLVFNEQFF.

The chain joins TRBV11-2 to TRBJ2-1; 8 bases fit TRBD2. The CDR3 contains 13 residues. Losses at the gene ends were 5 bases for V and 14 bases for J; bases not matched to a gene: 11. Germline V gives CDR1 SGHAT, CDR2 FQNNGV. The CDR3 DNA follows: TGTGCCAGCAGCCCAGGGACTAGGCGGGATGAGTTCTTC. Its protein product is CASSPGTRRDEFF.

This chain uses TRBV29-1 with TRBJ2-5; no firm D call. Trimming took 3 bases from V and 4 from J, leaving 18 bases between them. Germline V lookup: CDR1 SQVTM, CDR2 ANQGSEA. This CDR3 has 15 residues. The CDR3 spells CSVDSHLRPGETQYF. DNA for the CDR3: TGCAGCGTTGACTCACATTTGCGTCCAGGAGAGACCCAGTACTTC. Complete variable domain (other parts from reference TRBV29-1 and TRBJ2-5): SAVISQKPSRDICQRGTSLTIQCQVDSQVTMMFWYRQQPGQSLTLIATANQGSEATYESGFVIDKFPISRPNLTFSTLTVSNMSPEDSSIYLCSVDSHLRPGETQYFGPGTRLLVL.

The chain links TRBV6-1 to TRBJ1-5; no firm D call. Germline-derived CDR1 and CDR2 are MNHNS and SASEGT. The germline V and J ends were trimmed by 2 bases and 4 bases, with 6 bases remaining between them. The CDR3 covers 13 residues. In DNA form, the CDR3 reads TGTGCCAGCAGTGAACTGTCTAATCAGCCCCAGCATTTT. Translating gives CASSELSNQPQHF.

This rearrangement joins TRBV28 to TRBJ2-1; 9 nucleotides agree with TRBD1. The trim removed 5 bases at V and 9 bases at J, leaving 17 bases unmatched. Germline lookup yields CDR1 MDHEN and CDR2 SYDVKM. The CDR3 totals 17 residues. The CDR3 bases are TGTGCCAGCAGTCCTGGATGGGCGGGACAGGGTAATAGTGAGCAGTTCTTC. It specifies CASSPGWAGQGNSEQFF.

This clone appeared once. The chain is built from TRBV7-8 and TRBJ2-4, with D maybe TRBD1 (5 bases). Deletions cut 0 bases from V and 0 bases from J, with 9 bases between. The CDR3 has 16 amino acids. CDR1 and CDR2 from the germline V gene are SGHVS and FQNEAQ. The CDR3, as DNA: TGTGCCAGCAGCTTAGCCTCACAGGCAGCCAAAAACATTCAGTACTTC. It specifies CASSLASQAAKNIQYF.

The chain employs TRBV7-2 and TRBJ2-1, with 8 nucleotides matching TRBD2. V was pared by 1 base and J by 16 bases, with 12 bases of the junction left unmatched. Looked up from germline, CDR1 is SGHTA and CDR2 is FQGNSA. This CDR3 is 14 amino acids long. CDR3 residues: CASSLVSLAVHGFF. CDR3 nucleotide sequence: TGTGCCAGCAGCTTAGTGTCACTAGCGGTCCATGGTTTCTTC. Full variable domain (outside the CDR3, taken from reference TRBV7-2 and TRBJ2-1): GAGVSQSPSNKVTEKGKDVELRCDPISGHTALYWYRQSLGQGLEFLIYFQGNSAPDKSGLPSDRFSAERTGGSVSTLTIQRTQQEDSAVYLCASSLVSLAVHGFFGPGTRLTVL.

The chain links TRBV28 to TRBJ1-2; D is unclear. V lost 4 bases, J lost 5 bases, and 8 bases lay in between. This CDR3 spans 12 amino acids. Germline CDR1 reads MDHEN; CDR2 reads SYDVKM. The CDR3 DNA follows: TGTGCCAGCAGTTCCTTTTTTTATGGCTACACCTTC. It is translated as CASSSFFYGYTF.

The DNA for the CDR3 is TGTGCCACCCGCCCGGGACAGAGCTCCTACGAGCAGTACTTC. Its translation is CATRPGQSSYEQYF. This chain links TRBV7-9 with TRBJ2-7, with 7 bases lining up with TRBD1. The CDR3 sequence is 14 residues long. V lost 10 bases to trimming and J lost 0 bases; unmatched junction nucleotides: 9. Germline V gives CDR1 SEHNR, CDR2 FQNEAQ (reference sequence).

The rearrangement joins TRBV7-9 to TRBJ1-4; TRBD1 is a possible D gene (5 bases). The CDR3 length is 15 residues. The germline gives CDR1 SEHNR, CDR2 FQNEAQ (reference sequence). V was shortened by 5 bases and J by 8 bases, with 18 bases between the two germline ends. The chain's CDR3 is CASSSPGHHGEKLFF. The CDR3 nucleotides are TGTGCCAGCAGCAGTCCAGGGCACCACGGGGAAAAACTGTTTTTT.

The table lists this clone with many counts. This chain links TRBV15 with TRBJ2-1; D is ambiguous. Trimming removed 4 bases at V and 2 bases at J, with 9 bases between. The CDR3 consists of 14 residues. The germline CDR1 and CDR2 sequences are LNHNV and YYDKDF (reference sequence). The CDR3 region is CATSTRSTYNEQFF. The CDR3 DNA reads TGTGCCACCAGCACGAGGAGCACCTACAATGAGCAGTTCTTC.